This record covers a single TCR beta chain. The entry originates in a study of blood T cell repertoires in COVID-19. Sequencing used immunoSEQ multiplex PCR; TCRdb keeps in-frame clones, though not all of them. The table has approximately 89,000 clones, roughly 96% seen once. Sequences were obtained from peripheral blood. The sequence came from a human donor with active COVID-19. The donor label of this sample is uncertain.

In DNA form, the CDR3 reads TGTGCCAGCAGTAAGACGGGGTCTGGCTACACCTTC. It specifies CASSKTGSGYTF. V gene TRBV12-3 or TRBV12-4 combines with J gene TRBJ1-2; D not certain. Between the trimmed V and J ends, which lost 5 bases and 7 bases, there was a span of 11 bases. CDR3 size: 12 residues.